This T cell receptor beta chain is from a study of T cell responses to AZD1222 COVID-19 vaccine. Background on the study: Analysis merged second doses at about 4 or about 12 weeks.

The protocol was immunoSEQ multiplex PCR, while the TCRdb copy is restricted to in-frame clones and leaves out a portion. The sample holds 93,000 or so clones, 80% to 90% seen once. V dropped 4 bases and J dropped 10; count of bases not matched to a gene: 0. In germline, CDR1 is SGHTA, CDR2 FQGNSA. The CDR3 totals 12 residues. This receptor was identified in an adult in good health. The sequencing here drew on peripheral blood, taken on day 0 of AZD1222 vaccination. The V call is TRBV7-2, the J call TRBJ1-4, with 10 bases lining up with TRBD1. Here the CDR3 DNA reads TGTGCCAGCAGCTGGACAGGGGGAAAACTGTTTTTT. The encoded protein is CASSWTGGKLFF.